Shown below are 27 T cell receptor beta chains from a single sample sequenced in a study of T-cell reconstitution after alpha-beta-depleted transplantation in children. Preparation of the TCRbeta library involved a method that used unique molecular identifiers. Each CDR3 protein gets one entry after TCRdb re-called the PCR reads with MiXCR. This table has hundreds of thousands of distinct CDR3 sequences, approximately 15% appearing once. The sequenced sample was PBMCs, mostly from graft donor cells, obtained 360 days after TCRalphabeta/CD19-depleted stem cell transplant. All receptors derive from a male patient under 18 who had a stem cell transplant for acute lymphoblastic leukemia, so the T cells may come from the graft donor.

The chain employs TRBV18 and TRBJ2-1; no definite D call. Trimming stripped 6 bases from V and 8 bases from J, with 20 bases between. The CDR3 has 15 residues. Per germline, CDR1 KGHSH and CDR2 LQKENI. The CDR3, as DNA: TGTGCCAGCTCTCCCACCCTTGTGGGTCCCGATGAGCAGTTCTTC. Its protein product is CASSPTLVGPDEQFF. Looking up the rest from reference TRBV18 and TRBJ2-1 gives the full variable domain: NAGVMQNPRHLVRRRGQEARLRCSPMKGHSHVYWYRQLPEEGLKFMVYLQKENIIDESGMPKERFSAEFPKEGPSILRIQQVVRGDSAAYFCASSPTLVGPDEQFFGPGTRLTVL.

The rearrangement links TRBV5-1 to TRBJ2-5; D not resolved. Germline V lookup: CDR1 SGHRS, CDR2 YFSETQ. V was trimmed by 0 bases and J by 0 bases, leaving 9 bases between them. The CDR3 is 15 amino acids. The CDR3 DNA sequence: TGCGCCAGCAGCTTGGCCCTGGAGTACCAAGAGACCCAGTACTTC. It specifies CASSLALEYQETQYF. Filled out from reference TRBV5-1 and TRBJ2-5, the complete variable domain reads KAGVTQTPRYLIKTRGQQVTLSCSPISGHRSVSWYQQTPGQGLQFLFEYFSETQRNKGNFPGRFSGRQFSNSRSEMNVSTLELGDSALYLCASSLALEYQETQYFGPGTRLLVL.

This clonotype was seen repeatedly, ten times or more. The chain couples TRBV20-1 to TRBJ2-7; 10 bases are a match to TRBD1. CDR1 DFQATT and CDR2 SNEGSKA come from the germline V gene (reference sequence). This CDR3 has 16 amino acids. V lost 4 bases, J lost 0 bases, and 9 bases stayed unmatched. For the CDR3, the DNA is TGCAGTGCTATGCCGGGTGGGGACAGGGGCTCCTACGAGCAGTACTTC. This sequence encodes CSAMPGGDRGSYEQYF.

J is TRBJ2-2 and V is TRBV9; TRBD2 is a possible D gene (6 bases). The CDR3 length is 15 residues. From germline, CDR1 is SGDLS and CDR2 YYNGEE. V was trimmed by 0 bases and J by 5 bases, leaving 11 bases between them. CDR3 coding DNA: TGTGCCAGCAGCGTAGTCGGGGGAGGAACCGGGGAGCTGTTTTTT. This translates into CASSVVGGGTGELFF.

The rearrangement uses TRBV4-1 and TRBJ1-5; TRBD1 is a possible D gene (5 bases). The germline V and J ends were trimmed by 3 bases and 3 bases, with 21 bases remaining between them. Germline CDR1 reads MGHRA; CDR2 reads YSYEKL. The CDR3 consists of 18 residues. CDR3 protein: CASSHVLKGLKLNQPQHF. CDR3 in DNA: TGCGCCAGCAGCCACGTACTTAAGGGACTCAAGCTCAATCAGCCCCAGCATTTT.

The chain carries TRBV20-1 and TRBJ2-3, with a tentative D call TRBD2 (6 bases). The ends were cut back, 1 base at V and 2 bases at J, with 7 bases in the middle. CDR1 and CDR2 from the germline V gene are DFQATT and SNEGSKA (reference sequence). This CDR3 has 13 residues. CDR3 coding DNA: TGCAGTGCTAGAGGGGACTTCACAGATACGCAGTATTTT. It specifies CSARGDFTDTQYF.

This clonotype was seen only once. CDR3 nucleotides: TGTGCCAGCAGCTTAAAGGGACGGGTTGAGCAGTTCTTC. Its translation is CASSLKGRVEQFF. This sequence joins TRBV7-3 and TRBJ2-1, with D possibly called TRBD1 or TRBD2 (5 bases each). Germline values: CDR1 SGHTA, CDR2 FQGTGA. The V gene lost 1 base and the J gene lost 9 bases, with 10 bases spanning the gap. The CDR3 sequence is 13 residues long.

The CDR3 DNA sequence: TGTGCCAGCAGGAGCGGTGAGCAGTTCTTC. It is translated as CASRSGEQFF. The chain is built from TRBV6-6 and TRBJ2-1, with D perhaps matching TRBD2 (5 bases). Germline V gene sequence: CDR1 MNHNY, CDR2 SVGAGI (reference sequence). V lost 6 bases, J lost 9 bases, and 6 bases lay in between. There are 10 residues in the CDR3.

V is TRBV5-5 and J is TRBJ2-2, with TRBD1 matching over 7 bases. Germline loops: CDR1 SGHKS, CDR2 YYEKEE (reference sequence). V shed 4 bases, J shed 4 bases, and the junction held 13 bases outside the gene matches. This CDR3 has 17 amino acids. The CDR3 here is CASSQHLTGATTGELFF. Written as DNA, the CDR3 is TGTGCCAGCAGCCAGCATCTAACAGGGGCCACCACCGGGGAGCTGTTTTTT.

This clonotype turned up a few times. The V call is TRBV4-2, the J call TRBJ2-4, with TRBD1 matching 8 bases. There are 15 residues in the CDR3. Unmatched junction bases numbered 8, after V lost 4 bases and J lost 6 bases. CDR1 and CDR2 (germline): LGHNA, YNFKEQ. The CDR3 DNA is TGTGCCAGCAGCCCTAGCCGCGGACAGGGAAACATTCAGTACTTC. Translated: CASSPSRGQGNIQYF.

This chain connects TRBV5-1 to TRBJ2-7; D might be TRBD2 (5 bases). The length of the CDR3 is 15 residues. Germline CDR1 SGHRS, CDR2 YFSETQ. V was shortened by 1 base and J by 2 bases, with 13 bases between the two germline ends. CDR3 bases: TGCGCCAGCAGCTTGAACGGACTGTCTCCCTACGAGCAGTACTTC. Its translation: CASSLNGLSPYEQYF.

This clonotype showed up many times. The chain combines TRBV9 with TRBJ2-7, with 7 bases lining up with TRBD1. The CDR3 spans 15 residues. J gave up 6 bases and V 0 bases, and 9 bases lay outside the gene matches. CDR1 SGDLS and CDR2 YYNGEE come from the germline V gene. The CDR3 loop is CASSVEGTALVEQYF. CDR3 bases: TGTGCCAGCAGCGTAGAGGGGACAGCCTTAGTCGAGCAGTACTTC.

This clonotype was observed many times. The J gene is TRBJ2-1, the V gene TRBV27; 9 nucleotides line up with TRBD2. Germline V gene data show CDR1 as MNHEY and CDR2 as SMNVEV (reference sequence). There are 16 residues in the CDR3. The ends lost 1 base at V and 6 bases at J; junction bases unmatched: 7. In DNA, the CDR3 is TGTGCCAGCAGTTTATGGAGGGCTAGCGGGACCAATGAGCAGTTCTTC. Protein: CASSLWRASGTNEQFF.

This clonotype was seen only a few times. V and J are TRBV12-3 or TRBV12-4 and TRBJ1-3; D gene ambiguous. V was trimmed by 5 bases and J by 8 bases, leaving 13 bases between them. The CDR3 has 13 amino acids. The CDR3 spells CASSPSEEDTIYF. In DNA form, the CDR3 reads TGTGCCAGCAGTCCATCCGAGGAAGACACCATATATTTT.

The CDR3 DNA reads TGCGCCAGCAGCTTGAAGTGGGATGTGCAGTTCTTC. Its translation is CASSLKWDVQFF. The V call is TRBV5-1, the J call TRBJ2-1; D unresolved. V dropped 1 base and J dropped 12 bases, with 11 bases sitting between them. The CDR3 has 12 residues. Germline CDR1 is SGHRS and CDR2 is YFSETQ.

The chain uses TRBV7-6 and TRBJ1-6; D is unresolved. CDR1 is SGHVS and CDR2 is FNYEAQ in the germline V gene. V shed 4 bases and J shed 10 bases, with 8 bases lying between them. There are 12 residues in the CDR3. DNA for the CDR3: TGTGCCAGCAGCTCTATAGACTCACCCCTCCACTTT. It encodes CASSSIDSPLHF.

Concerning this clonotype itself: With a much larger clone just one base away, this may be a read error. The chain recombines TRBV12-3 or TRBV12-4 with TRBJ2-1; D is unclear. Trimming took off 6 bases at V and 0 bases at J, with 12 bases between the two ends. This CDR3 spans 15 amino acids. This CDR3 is CASSSRLYSYNEQFF. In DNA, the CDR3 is TGTGCCAGCAGCTCGAGACTCTACTCCTACAATGAGCAGTTCTTC.

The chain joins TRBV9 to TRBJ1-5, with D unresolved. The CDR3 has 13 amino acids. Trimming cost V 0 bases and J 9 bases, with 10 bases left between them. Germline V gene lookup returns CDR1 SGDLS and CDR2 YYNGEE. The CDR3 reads CASSVELMGPQHF. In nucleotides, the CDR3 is TGTGCCAGCAGCGTAGAACTTATGGGGCCCCAGCATTTT. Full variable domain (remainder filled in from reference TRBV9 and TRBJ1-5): DSGVTQTPKHLITATGQRVTLRCSPRSGDLSVYWYQQSLDQGLQFLIQYYNGEERAKGNILERFSAQQFPDLHSELNLSSLELGDSALYFCASSVELMGPQHFGDGTRLSIL.

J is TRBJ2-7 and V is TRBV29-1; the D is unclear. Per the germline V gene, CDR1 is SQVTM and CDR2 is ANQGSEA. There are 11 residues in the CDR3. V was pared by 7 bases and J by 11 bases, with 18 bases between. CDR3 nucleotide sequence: TGCAGCGCGGTCGAACCGGATGGCGAGTACTTC. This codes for CSAVEPDGEYF.

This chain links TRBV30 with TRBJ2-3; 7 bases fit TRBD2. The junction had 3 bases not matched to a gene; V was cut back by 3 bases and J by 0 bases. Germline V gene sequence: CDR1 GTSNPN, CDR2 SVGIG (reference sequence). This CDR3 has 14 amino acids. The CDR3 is CAWRGGRSTDTQYF. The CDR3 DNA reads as TGTGCCTGGAGAGGCGGGAGAAGCACAGATACGCAGTATTTT.

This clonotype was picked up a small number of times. The CDR3 protein is CASSYGGDSYEQYF. The DNA for the CDR3 is TGTGCCAGTAGTTATGGGGGGGACTCCTACGAGCAGTACTTC. This chain links TRBV19 with TRBJ2-7; 7 positions agree with TRBD2. V was pared by 5 bases and J by 0 bases, with 4 bases of the junction left unmatched. The CDR3 is made up of 14 amino acids. The germline V gene encodes CDR1 LNHDA and CDR2 SQIVND (reference sequence).

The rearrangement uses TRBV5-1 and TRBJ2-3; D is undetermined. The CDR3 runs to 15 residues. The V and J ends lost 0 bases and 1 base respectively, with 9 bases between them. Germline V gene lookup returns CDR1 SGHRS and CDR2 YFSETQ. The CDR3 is CASSLAWSGTDTQYF. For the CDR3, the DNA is TGCGCCAGCAGCTTGGCCTGGTCCGGCACAGATACGCAGTATTTT.

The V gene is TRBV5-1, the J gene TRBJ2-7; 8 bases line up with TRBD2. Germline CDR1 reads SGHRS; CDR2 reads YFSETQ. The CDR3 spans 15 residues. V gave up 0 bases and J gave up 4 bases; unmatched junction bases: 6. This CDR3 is CASSLGAGGDYEQYF. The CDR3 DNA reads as TGCGCCAGCAGCTTGGGTGCGGGAGGAGATTACGAGCAGTACTTC.

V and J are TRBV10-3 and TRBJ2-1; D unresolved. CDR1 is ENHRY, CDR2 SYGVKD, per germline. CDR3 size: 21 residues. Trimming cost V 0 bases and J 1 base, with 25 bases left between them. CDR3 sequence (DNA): TGTGCCATCAGTGAGTCAGGGCCCCACGGCACCATCCGCTTTTCCTACAATGAGCAGTTCTTC. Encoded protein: CAISESGPHGTIRFSYNEQFF.

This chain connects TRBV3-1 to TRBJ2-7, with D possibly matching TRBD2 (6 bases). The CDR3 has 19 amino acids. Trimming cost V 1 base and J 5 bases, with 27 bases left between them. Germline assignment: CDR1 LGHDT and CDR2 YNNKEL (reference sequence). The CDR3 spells CASSQGPGNKAGRLHEQYF. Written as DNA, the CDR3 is TGTGCCAGCAGCCAAGGCCCAGGGAATAAGGCGGGAAGACTCCACGAGCAGTACTTC.

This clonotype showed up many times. CDR3 loop: CSAPTGTSVHEQYF. The CDR3 DNA reads TGCAGTGCTCCCACCGGGACTAGTGTGCACGAGCAGTACTTC. The rearrangement links TRBV20-1 to TRBJ2-7; 8 nucleotides line up with TRBD2. Germline V CDR1 and CDR2: DFQATT, SNEGSKA (reference sequence). This CDR3 comprises 14 residues. V was clipped by 5 bases and J by 5 bases; unmatched bases: 11.

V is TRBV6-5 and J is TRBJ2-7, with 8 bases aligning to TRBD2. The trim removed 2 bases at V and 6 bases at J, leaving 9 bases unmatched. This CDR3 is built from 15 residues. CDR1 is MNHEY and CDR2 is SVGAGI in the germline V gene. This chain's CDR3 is CASSYRGGREVEQYF. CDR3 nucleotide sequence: TGTGCCAGCAGTTACCGGGGGGGCCGAGAAGTCGAGCAGTACTTC.